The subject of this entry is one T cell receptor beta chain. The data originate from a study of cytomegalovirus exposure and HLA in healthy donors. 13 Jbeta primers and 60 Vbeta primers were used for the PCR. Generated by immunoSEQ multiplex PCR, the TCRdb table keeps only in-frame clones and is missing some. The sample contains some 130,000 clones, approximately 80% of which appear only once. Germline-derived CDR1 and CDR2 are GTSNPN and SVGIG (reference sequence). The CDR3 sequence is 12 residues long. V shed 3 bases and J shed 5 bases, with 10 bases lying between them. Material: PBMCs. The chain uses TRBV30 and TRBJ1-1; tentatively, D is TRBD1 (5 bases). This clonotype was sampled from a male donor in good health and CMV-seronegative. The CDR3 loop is CAWSKGRTEAFF. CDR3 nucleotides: TGTGCCTGGAGCAAGGGGAGGACTGAAGCTTTCTTT.